Listed here is a single TCR beta chain. Its cognate antigen has yet to be identified. Base-call qualities are not available, and no considerably larger clone is one nucleotide away. The library was built by means of the immunoSEQ multiplex PCR assay. RNA was extracted from all samples and reverse transcribed into cDNA, which served as template for TCR sequencing. SuperScript III was used for first-strand cDNA synthesis, primed with a 2:1 mix of oligo-dT and random hexamers. A synthetic immune receptor repertoire was used to gauge amplification bias, and whatever bias remained was removed computationally. In the authors' own workflow: Raw reads were preprocessed to remove errors, and CDR3 was defined according to IMGT conventions as the region from the conserved cysteine to phenylalanine. To get clonality, Shannon entropy was normalized by log2 of the number of productive unique TCRs and the result was subtracted from 1. Whether each scalp clone was CD4 or CD8 was inferred by checking scalp TCRbeta sequences against the CD4 and CD8 repertoires from sorted blood. Not all clones reach the TCRdb copy of this immuneACCESS table, which keeps in-frame sequences only. Checked studies attribute under half of the gap to unresolved V genes and leave the rest unexplained. The V and J calls and the clone size are those of that table, but D and trimming were determined from the DNA. For this sample the table gives over 150,000 clones, of which roughly 60% were detected only once. The biggest ten clones account for approximately 1.7% of the sample.

The data stem from a study of CD8+ T cells in alopecia areata (dated by TCRdb to the late 2010s). At the level of the whole study: The treated patients, all with moderate-to-severe alopecia areata, were enrolled in an open-label pilot trial of oral tofacitinib given at 5 to 10 mg twice daily. Patients on tofacitinib were biopsied at baseline and after 4 and 24 weeks of treatment, and several of the patients also had a later scalp biopsy. The RNA source kit depended on sample type: the PAXgene miRNA kit for fixed scalp, the miRNeasy kit for PBMCs, and the RNeasy kit for mouse skin. To study T cell clonal expansion in alopecia areata, the researchers applied high-throughput TCRbeta sequencing to both the C3H/HeJ mouse model and human patients. Clonality in the scalp was compared among normal scalp (n=4), patchy alopecia areata scalp (n=8), and alopecia totalis/universalis scalp (n=8). On the human side, TCRbeta sequencing was run on scalp tissue and on sorted CD4+ and CD8+ peripheral blood T cells from healthy controls and from alopecia areata patients with either patchy or totalis/universalis disease. TCRbeta CDR3 regions were amplified by immunoSEQ multiplex PCR with 35 Vbeta forward and 13 Jbeta reverse primers. Tofacitinib was administered for 6 to 18 months, and 6 months of follow-up off drug were then conducted to assess delayed response and recurrence.

The time point label, as the study defines it: baseline before oral tofacitinib. Lesional scalp punch biopsies and peripheral blood were collected from alopecia areata patients. PBMCs were isolated by density centrifugation and stained for CD3, CD4 and CD8, and CD4+ and CD8+ T cells were sorted on a FACSAria. V drops 3 bases and J drops 7 bases, leaving 12 bases in between. The CDR3 goes from the cysteine to the phenylalanine over 12 residues. Just the 36-base CDR3 DNA is kept, in frame starting at base 1. The germline V gene gives CDR1 as SQVTM and CDR2 as ANQGSEA. Study-wide findings and limitations: Unlike mouse skin, where gammadelta T cells dominate, normal human skin contains resident alphabeta T cells that get sequenced too, which complicates analysis of the scalp TCR repertoire. TCR sequences shared between patients were less clear than in mice, possibly partly because of HLA diversity in the patient population. Compared with normal scalp, lesional scalp had higher clonality and more expanded CD8+ clones, particularly in alopecia totalis/universalis, a pattern that suggests antigenic drive.

The sequence joins TRBV29-1 to TRBJ1-1; there is no confident call for the D gene. The TCR originated in a human donor with alopecia areata. Sequenced material: CD4+ T cells sorted from blood, taken at week 0. The nucleotides read TGCAGCGTTGAGACGGTTTCGCTTGAAGCTTTCTTT. This codes for CSVETVSLEAFF.